This paragraph covers one T cell receptor (beta chain) sequence. Its target is not known. V shed 10 bases and J 10 bases; nucleotides not matched to a gene: 10. The CDR3 loop spans 13 amino acids. Looked up from germline, CDR1 is SGHTA and CDR2 is FQGNSA. This entry belongs to a study of T cells after posttransplantation cyclophosphamide. Broader study findings: Blood and skin or GI T cell repertoires showed limited TRB overlap. Recipient CMV seropositivity and CMV reactivation strongly tracked TRB clonality.

Clones were read by immunoSEQ multiplex PCR, and TCRdb kept only the in-frame ones, dropping some. The sample contains under 20,000 clones, approximately 69% of which appear only once. Cyclophosphamide on days +3 and +4 followed busulfan-fludarabine conditioning and a marrow graft. This rearrangement joins TRBV7-2 to TRBJ2-1; 10 positions agree with TRBD1. This clonotype was sampled from a young adult male patient who received an allogeneic stem cell transplant from a related donor, was CMV-positive, and had acute GVHD only. Some of the T cells may derive from the graft donor. Sequencing was performed on PBMCs, taken after an allogeneic stem cell transplant with post-transplant cyclophosphamide. CDR3 residues: CATTGTGVLEQFF. The CDR3 region has the DNA TGTGCCACCACCGGGACAGGGGTCTTAGAGCAGTTCTTC.